This is a list of T cell receptor beta chains from one sample in a study of cytomegalovirus exposure and HLA in healthy donors. Using immunoSEQ multiplex PCR, the repertoire was profiled, and TCRdb retains in-frame clones only, with some absent. The sample consists of fewer than 200,000 clones, roughly 80% of them appearing once. Sequencing input: PBMCs. Receptors were obtained from a woman in her late teens or twenties in good health and CMV-seronegative. CDR3s include the opening cysteine and the closing phenylalanine or tryptophan. A D gene is named only where the DNA matches it firmly. Only some rows state a clone size, as once, few, many or a class for expanded clones.

>NA|once|TRBJ1-5|TRBV5-6
CASSLEAGAVSPQHF
TGTGCCAGCAGCTTGGAAGCAGGGGCCGTTTCGCCCCAGCATTTT
>NA|NA|TRBJ1-1|TRBV28
CASSLTRTEAFF
TGTGCCAGCAGTTTAACAAGAACTGAAGCTTTCTTT
>NA|NA|TRBJ1-3|TRBV6-5
CASSYIGGSGNTIYF
TGTGCCAGCAGTTATATTGGCGGATCTGGAAACACCATATATTTT
>NA|NA|TRBJ1-2|TRBV19
CASSTTDHGGYTF
TGTGCCAGTAGTACGACCGACCACGGGGGCTACACCTTC
>TRBD1|NA|TRBJ1-1|TRBV6-5
CASTSGGTEAFF
TGTGCCAGCACCTCAGGGGGCACTGAAGCTTTCTTT
>TRBD1|NA|TRBJ1-1|TRBV7-9
CASSVEDRETFF
TGTGCCAGCAGCGTAGAGGACAGGGAAACTTTCTTT
>NA|NA|TRBJ1-5|TRBV15
CATSRAGNQPQHF
TGTGCCACCAGCAGAGCGGGGAATCAGCCCCAGCATTTT
>NA|NA|TRBJ1-1|TRBV28
CASSQEGGAFF
TGTGCCAGCAGCCAAGAAGGCGGGGCTTTCTTT
>TRBD1|NA|TRBJ1-1|TRBV27
CASSPFWRGRWESGTEAFF
TGTGCCAGCAGTCCCTTTTGGAGGGGGCGGTGGGAAAGTGGCACTGAAGCTTTCTTT
>TRBD1|few|TRBJ2-3|TRBV10-3
CAIGGTGEVDTQYF
TGTGCCATTGGAGGGACAGGGGAGGTTGATACGCAGTATTTT
>TRBD1|NA|TRBJ1-5|TRBV19
CASSSGGQAYSNQPQHF
TGTGCCAGTAGTAGTGGGGGACAGGCATATAGCAATCAGCCCCAGCATTTT
>NA|NA|TRBJ2-3|TRBV2
CASSKGPRREDTQYF
TGTGCCAGCAGTAAAGGACCCAGACGGGAAGATACGCAGTATTTT
>NA|NA|TRBJ1-1|TRBV19
CASILDSWENTEAFF
TGTGCCAGTATCCTGGACAGTTGGGAGAACACTGAAGCTTTCTTT
>NA|NA|TRBJ2-5|TRBV20-1
CSARAQETQYF
TGCAGTGCTAGGGCACAAGAGACCCAGTACTTC
>NA|NA|TRBJ1-1|TRBV18
CASSQQGAEAFF
TGTGCCAGCTCACAACAGGGCGCTGAAGCTTTCTTT
>NA|NA|TRBJ2-7|TRBV27
CASSSGSAYEQYF
TGTGCCAGCTCAAGCGGTTCAGCCTACGAGCAGTACTTC
>NA|NA|TRBJ2-5|TRBV19
CASSADRQSGTQYF
TGTGCCAGTAGTGCCGACAGGCAATCAGGGACCCAGTACTTC
>NA|NA|TRBJ2-3|TRBV5-5
CASRQGIQTDTQYF
TGTGCCAGCAGGCAGGGGATACAGACAGATACGCAGTATTTT
>NA|once|TRBJ1-5|TRBV19
CASSIDRIDQPQHF
TGTGCCAGTAGTATAGACAGGATCGATCAGCCCCAGCATTTT
>NA|once|TRBJ2-3|TRBV13
CASSLMTSPDTQYF
TGTGCCAGCAGCTTAATGACTAGTCCGGATACGCAGTATTTT
>TRBD1|few|TRBJ1-5|TRBV14
CASSQDLGQGGQPQHF
TGTGCCAGCAGCCAAGATTTGGGACAGGGAGGGCAGCCCCAGCATTTT
>TRBD1|NA|TRBJ2-3|TRBV4-3
CASSQVHRGPDTQYF
TGCGCCAGCAGCCAAGTGCACAGGGGTCCGGATACGCAGTATTTT
>TRBD2|NA|TRBJ2-1|TRBV7-8
CASSRWTSGSIEQFF
TGTGCCAGCAGCCGCTGGACTAGCGGGAGCATCGAGCAGTTCTTC
>NA|NA|TRBJ2-3|TRBV4-1
CASSQAGSTDTQYF
TGCGCCAGCAGCCAGGCGGGATCCACAGATACGCAGTATTTT
>NA|NA|TRBJ2-3|TRBV2
CASRQTGLTDTQYF
TGTGCCAGCAGACAAACAGGTCTCACAGATACGCAGTATTTT
>TRBD1|NA|TRBJ2-1|TRBV4-1
CASSHWTGEYNEQFF
TGCGCCAGCAGCCATTGGACAGGGGAATACAATGAGCAGTTCTTC
>TRBD2|NA|TRBJ2-1|TRBV5-1
CASSLSFGTSVNEQFF
TGCGCCAGCAGCTTGTCTTTCGGGACTAGCGTCAATGAGCAGTTCTTC
>NA|NA|TRBJ2-1|TRBV7-8
CASSTQGGSYNEQFF
TGTGCCAGCAGTACCCAGGGCGGTTCCTACAATGAGCAGTTCTTC
>NA|NA|TRBJ2-1|TRBV7-5
CVRTIPGNEQFF
TGTGTCAGAACGATTCCGGGTAATGAGCAGTTCTTC
>TRBD1|NA|TRBJ2-7|TRBV6-5
CASSYSDRAHEQYF
TGTGCCAGCAGTTACTCCGACAGGGCCCACGAGCAGTACTTC
>TRBD2|few|TRBJ2-7|TRBV28
CASSLFPRGGGRSTWVEQYF
TGTGCCAGCAGTTTATTTCCCCGGGGGGGCGGGAGGAGTACTTGGGTCGAGCAGTACTTC
>NA|NA|TRBJ2-1|TRBV6-5
CASRQSTSRVPPFF
TGTGCCAGCAGGCAGAGTACTTCCAGGGTACCACCGTTCTTC
>TRBD2|NA|TRBJ2-1|TRBV7-9
CASSLVRGLIMDEQFF
TGTGCCAGCAGCTTAGTACGGGGACTAATAATGGATGAGCAGTTCTTC
>NA|NA|TRBJ1-4|TRBV4-1
CASSPGTPTNEKLFF
TGCGCCAGCAGCCCTGGCACCCCAACTAATGAAAAACTGTTTTTT
>TRBD1|once|TRBJ2-7|TRBV4-2
CASSQRTPGQVKGTYEQYF
TGTGCCAGCAGCCAAAGAACTCCGGGACAGGTTAAAGGGACCTACGAGCAGTACTTC
>NA|NA|TRBJ2-7|TRBV5-6
CASSLGTFAYEQYF
TGTGCCAGCAGCTTGGGAACATTTGCCTACGAGCAGTACTTC
>TRBD1|NA|TRBJ1-5|TRBV5-6
CASSRDRDGLGSNQPQHF
TGTGCCAGCAGCCGGGACAGGGATGGTTTAGGTTCCAATCAGCCCCAGCATTTT
>TRBD1|few|TRBJ1-2|TRBV7-8
CASSLQGQGLNYGYTF
TGTGCCAGCAGCTTACAAGGACAGGGACTTAACTATGGCTACACCTTC
>NA|NA|TRBJ2-7|TRBV27
CASRSGGRGEQYF
TGTGCCAGCAGATCTGGCGGCCGTGGAGAGCAGTACTTC
>NA|NA|TRBJ2-5|TRBV18
CASSPIQGRQETQYF
TGTGCCAGCTCACCAATACAGGGTAGGCAAGAGACCCAGTACTTC
>NA|few|TRBJ1-1|TRBV9
CASSVSTVQEAFF
TGTGCCAGCAGCGTCTCGACAGTTCAAGAAGCTTTCTTT
>TRBD2|NA|TRBJ2-7|TRBV7-2
CASSSHGTRGPREQYF
TGTGCCAGCAGCTCTCACGGGACTAGAGGGCCGCGCGAGCAGTACTTC
>NA|NA|TRBJ2-7|TRBV7-8
CASSRGYSGAAYEQYF
TGTGCCAGCAGCCGAGGATATTCAGGGGCAGCCTACGAGCAGTACTTC
>NA|NA|TRBJ2-1|TRBV6-5
CASSPGTFSYNEQFF
TGTGCCAGCAGTCCCGGGACATTCTCCTACAATGAGCAGTTCTTC
>NA|NA|TRBJ2-3|TRBV20-1
CSARVTGKQYF
TGCAGTGCTAGAGTGACAGGAAAACAGTATTTT
>NA|NA|TRBJ1-3|TRBV6-6
CASSPQGNTIYF
TGTGCCAGCAGTCCGCAGGGGAACACCATATATTTT
>TRBD1|NA|TRBJ1-3|TRBV29-1
CSVHTGEATGNTIYF
TGCAGCGTACACACAGGGGAGGCTACTGGAAACACCATATATTTT
>NA|NA|TRBJ2-7|TRBV9
CASSPTSGIHEQYF
TGTGCCAGCAGTCCCACTAGTGGTATACACGAGCAGTACTTC
>TRBD2|NA|TRBJ2-7|TRBV5-1
CASSYGLAGGLSEQYF
TGCGCCAGCAGCTACGGACTAGCGGGAGGCCTCAGTGAGCAGTACTTC
>TRBD1|NA|TRBJ1-2|TRBV19
CASSIKWGQRYGYTF
TGTGCCAGTAGTATTAAGTGGGGACAGCGGTATGGCTACACCTTC
>NA|NA|TRBJ1-5|TRBV19
CASSIRGNQPQHF
TGTGCCAGTAGTATACGGGGCAATCAGCCCCAGCATTTT
>NA|NA|TRBJ1-2|TRBV4-2
CASSQAREDYGYTF
TGTGCCAGCAGCCAAGCCAGGGAAGACTATGGCTACACCTTC
>NA|few|TRBJ1-1|TRBV6-5
CASSMDSLNTEAFF
TGTGCCAGCAGTATGGACAGTCTGAACACTGAAGCTTTCTTT
>NA|NA|TRBJ2-1|TRBV6-5
CASSYRSRLNNEQFF
TGTGCCAGCAGTTACAGGTCGCGGTTAAACAATGAGCAGTTCTTC